A selection of T cell receptor beta chains follows, all from one sample in a study of T cells in Graves' hyperthyroidism and ophthalmopathy. TCRdb processed the multiplex PCR reads anew with MiXCR; each CDR3 protein has one entry. This sample has roughly 380,000 distinct CDR3 sequences; 15% to 20% occur once, and the top ten carry 15% to 19%. Sequencing used blood. These receptor sequences come from a woman in her thirties or forties with Graves' ophthalmopathy. CDR3s include the opening cysteine and the closing phenylalanine or tryptophan. The D gene is left open where the match is weak. Only some rows state a clone size, as once, few, many or a class for expanded clones.

size: many; D: NA; V: TRBV18; J: TRBJ2-7; CDR3: CASSPNENRVSNEQYF; DNA: TGTGCCAGCTCACCAAACGAAAACAGGGTTTCCAACGAGCAGTACTTC
size: many; D: TRBD2; V: TRBV7-2; J: TRBJ2-5; CDR3: CASSLDASGRKTQYF; DNA: TGTGCCAGCAGCTTAGATGCTAGCGGGAGAAAGACCCAGTACTTC
size: many; D: TRBD1; V: TRBV12-3/TRBV12-4; J: TRBJ1-5; CDR3: CASSPDRGWSQPQHF; DNA: TGTGCCAGCAGTCCGGACAGGGGCTGGAGTCAGCCCCAGCATTTT
size: few; D: TRBD1; V: TRBV19; J: TRBJ2-5; CDR3: CASSIQDRGLGETQYF; DNA: TGTGCCAGTAGTATCCAGGACAGGGGGCTGGGGGAGACCCAGTACTTC
size: many; D: NA; V: TRBV7-6; J: TRBJ2-7; CDR3: CASLHEGTFYEQYF; DNA: TGTGCCAGTTTACACGAGGGCACCTTCTACGAGCAGTACTTC
size: once; D: TRBD1; V: TRBV28; J: TRBJ2-7; CDR3: CASRQGQGLSEQYF; DNA: TGTGCCAGCAGGCAAGGACAGGGCTTGAGCGAGCAGTACTTC
size: many; D: NA; V: TRBV12-3/TRBV12-4; J: TRBJ2-2; CDR3: CASSSAVGELFF; DNA: TGTGCCAGCAGTTCCGCGGTCGGGGAGCTGTTTTTT
size: many; D: NA; V: TRBV2; J: TRBJ2-7; CDR3: CASSPFGEQYF; DNA: TGTGCCAGCAGTCCCTTTGGTGAGCAGTACTTC
size: NA; D: TRBD2; V: TRBV11-1; J: TRBJ2-5; CDR3: CASSSLGMEREKESQYF; DNA: TGTGCCAGCAGCTCACTCGGGATGGAGCGGGAGAAGGAGTCCCAGTACTTC
size: NA; D: TRBD2; V: TRBV12-3/TRBV12-4; J: TRBJ2-5; CDR3: CASSRRGGLGETQYF; DNA: TGTGCCAGCAGTCGCCGGGGGGGGTTGGGAGAGACCCAGTACTTC
size: many; D: NA; V: TRBV28; J: TRBJ2-7; CDR3: CASRLGGLGVDEQYF; DNA: TGTGCCAGCAGGTTAGGGGGGCTAGGCGTTGACGAGCAGTACTTC
size: NA; D: NA; V: TRBV15; J: TRBJ2-5; CDR3: CATSTLGLDRETQYF; DNA: TGTGCCACCAGCACCCTCGGGTTAGATCGGGAGACCCAGTACTTC
size: few; D: NA; V: TRBV10-3; J: TRBJ2-7; CDR3: CAISDPGVSSYEQYF; DNA: TGTGCCATCAGTGATCCGGGGGTAAGCTCCTACGAGCAGTACTTC
size: many; D: NA; V: TRBV29-1; J: TRBJ2-5; CDR3: CSVAGQETQYF; DNA: TGCAGCGTTGCGGGCCAAGAGACCCAGTACTTC
size: many; D: NA; V: TRBV6-5; J: TRBJ1-1; CDR3: CASTKSHRNTEAFF; DNA: TGTGCCAGCACCAAAAGCCACAGGAACACTGAAGCTTTCTTT
size: many; D: TRBD1; V: TRBV12-3/TRBV12-4; J: TRBJ1-1; CDR3: CASSLAGTGTTEAFF; DNA: TGTGCCAGCAGTTTAGCCGGGACAGGGACCACTGAAGCTTTCTTT
size: many; D: TRBD1; V: TRBV3-1; J: TRBJ2-7; CDR3: CASSLGTGNGEQYF; DNA: TGTGCCAGCAGCCTGGGGACAGGGAATGGCGAGCAGTACTTC
size: many; D: NA; V: TRBV19; J: TRBJ2-6; CDR3: CASSMRVGKAAGANVLTF; DNA: TGTGCCAGTAGTATGCGGGTTGGAAAGGCCGCTGGGGCCAACGTCCTGACTTTC
size: many; D: NA; V: TRBV30; J: TRBJ1-1; CDR3: CAWSVGDSPNTEAFF; DNA: TGTGCCTGGAGTGTGGGTGACAGCCCGAACACTGAAGCTTTCTTT
size: many; D: NA; V: TRBV6-5; J: TRBJ1-5; CDR3: CASSYSVNQPQHF; DNA: TGTGCCAGCAGTTATTCGGTGAATCAGCCCCAGCATTTT
size: NA; D: TRBD1; V: TRBV27; J: TRBJ1-5; CDR3: CASGRQGNEAQHF; DNA: TGTGCCAGCGGGAGACAGGGTAATGAGGCCCAGCATTTT
size: NA; D: NA; V: TRBV30; J: TRBJ1-2; CDR3: CAWSGELDSANYGYTF; DNA: TGTGCCTGGAGTGGAGAATTGGATTCGGCTAACTATGGCTACACCTTC
size: many; D: TRBD1; V: TRBV28; J: TRBJ2-7; CDR3: CASSWDRGHSEQYF; DNA: TGTGCCAGCAGTTGGGACAGGGGTCACTCCGAGCAGTACTTC
size: many; D: TRBD1; V: TRBV12-3/TRBV12-4; J: TRBJ1-1; CDR3: CASSTGTGGEAFF; DNA: TGTGCCAGCAGCACCGGGACAGGGGGCGAAGCTTTCTTT
size: NA; D: NA; V: TRBV12-3/TRBV12-4; J: TRBJ1-2; CDR3: CASSFNGDLGYTF; DNA: TGTGCCAGCAGTTTCAACGGAGACTTGGGCTACACCTTC
size: NA; D: TRBD2; V: TRBV6-1; J: TRBJ2-7; CDR3: CASSDAGVSYEQYF; DNA: TGTGCCAGCAGTGACGCGGGAGTCTCCTACGAGCAGTACTTC
size: many; D: NA; V: TRBV6-1; J: TRBJ1-1; CDR3: CASSGRPERTEAFF; DNA: TGTGCCAGCAGTGGAAGGCCGGAGAGGACTGAAGCTTTCTTT
size: many; D: NA; V: TRBV11-2; J: TRBJ2-7; CDR3: CASSLVLRGRPYEQYF; DNA: TGTGCCAGCAGCTTAGTATTGAGGGGGAGACCCTACGAGCAGTACTTC
size: many; D: NA; V: TRBV28; J: TRBJ1-5; CDR3: CASSLWGTGEKGQPQHF; DNA: TGTGCCAGCAGTTTATGGGGGACGGGGGAGAAGGGTCAGCCCCAGCATTTT
size: NA; D: NA; V: TRBV4-1; J: TRBJ1-2; CDR3: CASSQETAANYGYTF; DNA: TGCGCCAGCAGCCAAGAAACAGCCGCTAACTATGGCTACACCTTC
size: NA; D: TRBD1; V: TRBV24-1; J: TRBJ2-7; CDR3: CATSDPTGVEFHEQYF; DNA: TGTGCCACCAGTGACCCGACAGGGGTTGAGTTCCACGAGCAGTACTTC
size: many; D: TRBD1; V: TRBV7-9; J: TRBJ1-5; CDR3: CASSRTGSQPQHF; DNA: TGTGCCAGCAGCCGGACAGGGAGTCAGCCCCAGCATTTT
size: many; D: NA; V: TRBV27; J: TRBJ2-2; CDR3: CASSLEALGGGELFF; DNA: TGTGCCAGCAGTTTAGAGGCACTCGGCGGCGGGGAGCTGTTTTTT
size: many; D: TRBD2; V: TRBV20-1; J: TRBJ2-7; CDR3: CSAERLAGAYEQYF; DNA: TGCAGCGCGGAACGGCTAGCGGGGGCCTACGAGCAGTACTTC
size: many; D: TRBD2; V: TRBV6-1; J: TRBJ2-7; CDR3: CASRKLSGTKPYEQYF; DNA: TGTGCCAGCAGAAAACTCTCCGGGACTAAACCTTACGAGCAGTACTTC
size: many; D: NA; V: TRBV7-6; J: TRBJ2-6; CDR3: CASSRRVGGANVLTF; DNA: TGTGCCAGCAGCCGTCGGGTTGGTGGGGCCAACGTCCTGACTTTC
size: NA; D: TRBD2; V: TRBV11-1; J: TRBJ2-2; CDR3: CVSSPLAVLNTGELFF; DNA: TGTGTCAGCAGCCCCCTAGCGGTACTGAACACCGGGGAGCTGTTTTTT
size: many; D: NA; V: TRBV5-6; J: TRBJ2-7; CDR3: CASSAAGYEQYF; DNA: TGTGCCAGCAGCGCCGCGGGCTACGAGCAGTACTTC
size: NA; D: TRBD2; V: TRBV5-1; J: TRBJ2-7; CDR3: CASSTSLAGPYEQYF; DNA: TGCGCCAGCAGCACCTCACTAGCGGGGCCCTACGAGCAGTACTTC
size: NA; D: NA; V: TRBV11-2; J: TRBJ2-2; CDR3: CASRSIENTGELFF; DNA: TGTGCCAGCAGGTCAATAGAGAACACCGGGGAGCTGTTTTTT